Listed below are T cell receptor beta chains from one sample, sequenced in a study of beta chain features in type 1 diabetes. Assay: immunoSEQ multiplex PCR; the TCRdb copy retains only in-frame clones and omits some. The sample shows around 360,000 clones, roughly 12% of them seen only once. Sequenced: naive CD4+ T cells from blood. Receptor source: a woman aged 18-30 years with type 1 diabetes. Each CDR3 is given with its conserved first and last residue. The D gene is left open where the match is weak. The size of a clone is reported for some rows only, either as once, few or many, or as a class for expanded clones.

J: TRBJ2-5
size: few
D: .
V: TRBV9
CDR3: CASSPRGSPQETQYF
DNA: TGTGCCAGCAGCCCCCGGGGTAGCCCCCAAGAGACCCAGTACTTC

J: TRBJ2-7
size: few
D: TRBD2
V: TRBV25-1
CDR3: CASSDLDGRAPYEQYF
DNA: TGTGCCAGCAGTGACTTGGACGGGAGGGCCCCCTACGAGCAGTACTTC

J: TRBJ2-1
size: few
D: TRBD2
V: TRBV29-1
CDR3: CSVEDLAGDNEQFF
DNA: TGCAGCGTTGAAGATTTAGCGGGAGACAATGAGCAGTTCTTC

J: TRBJ2-1
size: .
D: TRBD2
V: TRBV4-3
CDR3: CASSQGLAGPYNEQFF
DNA: TGCGCCAGCAGCCAAGGACTAGCGGGCCCATACAATGAGCAGTTCTTC

J: TRBJ2-7
size: .
D: TRBD2
V: TRBV7-2
CDR3: CASSLSSGRKSYEQYF
DNA: TGTGCCAGCAGCTTGTCTAGCGGGAGAAAGTCGTACGAGCAGTACTTC

J: TRBJ2-7
size: .
D: TRBD2
V: TRBV11-3
CDR3: CASSPGFGGRAGEQYF
DNA: TGTGCCAGCAGCCCCGGTTTCGGCGGGAGGGCTGGGGAGCAGTACTTC

J: TRBJ2-3
size: .
D: TRBD2
V: TRBV7-2
CDR3: CASSSASGGAADTQYF
DNA: TGTGCCAGCAGCTCGGCCAGCGGGGGGGCTGCAGATACGCAGTATTTT

J: TRBJ2-7
size: few
D: TRBD2
V: TRBV7-2
CDR3: CASSFLAGGREQYF
DNA: TGTGCCAGCAGCTTCCTAGCGGGAGGAAGGGAGCAGTACTTC

J: TRBJ1-1
size: .
D: .
V: TRBV5-4
CDR3: CASSLVLAPNTEAFF
DNA: TGTGCCAGCAGCTTGGTGTTAGCGCCGAACACTGAAGCTTTCTTT

J: TRBJ1-1
size: .
D: .
V: TRBV7-9
CDR3: CASSSGIEAFF
DNA: TGTGCCAGCAGTTCAGGGATTGAAGCTTTCTTT

J: TRBJ2-1
size: .
D: .
V: TRBV5-4
CDR3: CASSSGGSSYNEQFF
DNA: TGTGCCAGCAGCTCTGGCGGCAGCTCCTACAATGAGCAGTTCTTC

J: TRBJ2-3
size: few
D: .
V: TRBV30
CDR3: CAWSVYPSMGTQYF
DNA: TGTGCCTGGAGTGTATACCCATCAATGGGCACGCAGTATTTT

J: TRBJ2-5
size: few
D: TRBD1
V: TRBV7-2
CDR3: CASSSQGAGETQYF
DNA: TGTGCCAGCAGTTCACAGGGGGCTGGCGAGACCCAGTACTTC

J: TRBJ2-7
size: few
D: TRBD2
V: TRBV11-3
CDR3: CASSAGTSVYEQYF
DNA: TGTGCCAGCAGCGCGGGGACTAGCGTTTACGAGCAGTACTTC

J: TRBJ2-3
size: .
D: .
V: TRBV11-2
CDR3: CASSPRADTQYF
DNA: TGTGCCAGCAGCCCCCGGGCAGATACGCAGTATTTT

J: TRBJ2-7
size: few
D: TRBD1
V: TRBV4-3
CDR3: CASGRGTGAPYEQYF
DNA: TGCGCCAGCGGTCGAGGGACAGGGGCCCCCTACGAGCAGTACTTC

J: TRBJ1-1
size: few
D: .
V: TRBV25-1
CDR3: CASSEFNRNTEAFF
DNA: TGTGCCAGCAGTGAATTTAATCGGAACACTGAAGCTTTCTTT

J: TRBJ1-2
size: few
D: TRBD1
V: TRBV29-1
CDR3: CSVEGAGQGNYGYTF
DNA: TGCAGCGTTGAGGGTGCGGGACAGGGGAACTATGGCTACACCTTC

J: TRBJ1-2
size: .
D: .
V: TRBV18
CDR3: CASSPPQGGSGYTF
DNA: TGTGCCAGCTCACCACCGCAGGGAGGGAGCGGCTACACCTTC

J: TRBJ1-1
size: .
D: TRBD1
V: TRBV29-1
CDR3: CSVADRAEAFF
DNA: TGCAGCGTCGCTGACAGGGCCGAAGCTTTCTTT

J: TRBJ2-4
size: .
D: TRBD2
V: TRBV29-1
CDR3: CSVEGLAGRLAKNIQYF
DNA: TGCAGCGTTGAGGGCCTAGCGGGGCGACTAGCCAAAAACATTCAGTACTTC

J: TRBJ1-1
size: .
D: .
V: TRBV18
CDR3: CASSFLHRAEAFF
DNA: TGTGCCAGCTCATTCCTACACAGGGCTGAAGCTTTCTTT

J: TRBJ1-2
size: .
D: TRBD1
V: TRBV9
CDR3: CASSGPGQAFGYTF
DNA: TGTGCCAGCAGCGGACCGGGACAGGCCTTTGGCTACACCTTC

J: TRBJ2-1
size: few
D: .
V: TRBV28
CDR3: CASSPLGLADNEQFF
DNA: TGTGCCAGCAGTCCGTTAGGGCTAGCAGACAATGAGCAGTTCTTC

J: TRBJ2-7
size: .
D: TRBD1
V: TRBV11-3
CDR3: CASSTGTGGSEQYF
DNA: TGTGCCAGCAGCACCGGGACAGGGGGTTCCGAGCAGTACTTC